The TCR beta chain described here comes from a study of regulatory T cells in long-lasting Graves disease. This clonotype turned up a few times. Arm-PCR of CDR3 regions and iRepertoire HTBI primers were the basis on which TCR beta libraries were built. In the authors' methods: Samples jointly harbored 60 to 70 TRBV and 15 or so TRBJ segments. In TCRdb, the multiplex PCR reads were re-called with MiXCR into one record per CDR3 protein. The V and J calls and clone size are TCRdb's, not the authors'. The profile covers roughly 420,000 distinct CDR3 sequences, with about 17% appearing a single time and approximately 11% taken by the ten largest. Time point given: newly diagnosed GD, antithyroid drugs for less than 3 months. The authors made the TCR library using RNA they extracted from PBMCs. The junction had 6 bases not matched to a gene; V was cut back by 0 bases and J by 4 bases. CDR1 and CDR2 from the germline V gene are GTSNPN and SVGIG (reference sequence). The CDR3 has 15 amino acids.

This same sample was also taken into another study, of T cells in Graves' hyperthyroidism and ophthalmopathy.

The TCR originated in a woman aged 30 to 39 with Graves disease. V usage is TRBV30 and J usage is TRBJ2-3, with TRBD2 matching over 8 bases. Sequences were derived from peripheral blood mononuclear cells (PBMCs), sampled at new diagnosis, from a patient treated with antithyroid drugs. CDR3 sequence (DNA): TGTGCCTGGAGTGTGGGTGGGACTAGATCAGATACGCAGTATTTT. Its translation is CAWSVGGTRSDTQYF. The variable domain in full, completed from reference TRBV30 and TRBJ2-3, reads SQTIHQWPATLVQPVGSPLSLECTVEGTSNPNLYWYRQAAGRGLQLLFYSVGIGQISSEVPQNLSASRPQDRQFILSSKKLLLSDSGFYLCAWSVGGTRSDTQYFGPGTRLTVL.